The clone carrying this T cell receptor (beta chain) appeared a few times. Some clones are missing from TCRdb's copy, which holds only in-frame ones; the method was immunoSEQ multiplex PCR. The table lists fewer than 150,000 clones, around 85% of them singletons. This sample was taken from a study of cytomegalovirus exposure and HLA in healthy donors. The V gene's germline CDR1 is SGHNT and CDR2 YYREEE (reference sequence). This CDR3 contains 16 residues. V lost 4 bases to trimming and J lost 7 bases, with 24 bases between them. The genes are TRBV5-4 and TRBJ2-7; D may be TRBD1 (6 bases). Specimen: PBMCs. The TCR sequence derives from a man aged 18 to 35 in good health and CMV-seropositive. The CDR3 loop is CASSRSTGNVAREQYF. CDR3 DNA: TGTGCCAGCAGCCGAAGTACAGGGAATGTGGCTAGGGAGCAGTACTTC. Full variable domain (rest looked up from reference TRBV5-4 and TRBJ2-7): ETGVTQSPTHLIKTRGQQVTLRCSSQSGHNTVSWYQQALGQGPQFIFQYYREEENGRGNFPPRFSGLQFPNYSSELNVNALELDDSALYLCASSRSTGNVAREQYFGPGTRLTVT.